This TCR beta chain was sequenced for a study of blood T cell repertoires in COVID-19. Sequencing used immunoSEQ multiplex PCR; TCRdb keeps in-frame clones, though not all of them. Among fewer than 250,000 clones listed, approximately 90% were seen once. The junction had 6 bases not matched to a gene; V was cut back by 2 bases and J by 5 bases. Germline V gene sequence: CDR1 SGHTA, CDR2 FQGTGA. The CDR3 runs to 15 residues. This receptor was taken from a man aged 25 to 40 with acute or convalescent COVID-19. This sequence joins TRBV7-3 and TRBJ2-5; 9 bases are a match to TRBD2. Source material: peripheral blood. CDR3 region: CASSLQAGGSETQYF. Written as DNA, the CDR3 is TGTGCCAGCAGCTTACAGGCGGGAGGGAGTGAGACCCAGTACTTC.